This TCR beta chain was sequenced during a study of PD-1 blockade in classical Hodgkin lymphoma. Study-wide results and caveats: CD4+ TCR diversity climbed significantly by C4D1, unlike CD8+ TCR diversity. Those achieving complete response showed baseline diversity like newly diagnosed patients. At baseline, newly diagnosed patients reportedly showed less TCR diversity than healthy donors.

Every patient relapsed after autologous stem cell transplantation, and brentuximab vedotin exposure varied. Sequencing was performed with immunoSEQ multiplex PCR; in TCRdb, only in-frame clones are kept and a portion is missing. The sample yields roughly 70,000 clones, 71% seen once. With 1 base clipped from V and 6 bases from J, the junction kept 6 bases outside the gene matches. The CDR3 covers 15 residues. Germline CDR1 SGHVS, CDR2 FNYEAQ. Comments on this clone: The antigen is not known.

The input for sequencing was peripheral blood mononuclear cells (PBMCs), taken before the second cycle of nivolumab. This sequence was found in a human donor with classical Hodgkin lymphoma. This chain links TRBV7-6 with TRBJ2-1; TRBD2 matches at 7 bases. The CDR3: CASSLVRGEGNEQFF. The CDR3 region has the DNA TGTGCCAGCAGCTTAGTACGGGGGGAGGGCAATGAGCAGTTCTTC.